This is a list of T cell receptor beta chains from one sample in a study of blood T cell repertoires in COVID-19. Libraries were prepared by immunoSEQ multiplex PCR; TCRdb keeps only in-frame clonotypes and omits some of them. The data show about 200,000 clones, with 83% seen just once and roughly 5% held by the top ten. The sample was PBMCs or T cells enriched from blood (not recorded which). Receptors originate from a woman between 50 and 59 years old who had been exposed to COVID-19. The CDR3 runs from the conserved cysteine through the conserved F or W. D genes are given only for firm matches. Size is omitted from some rows. Given values are once, few, many or a class for expanded clones.

v_call	d_call	j_call	cdr3_length	clone_size	cdr3_nt	cdr3_aa
TRBV6-7	.	TRBJ2-7	13	.	TGTGCCAGCAGTTTAAACAGGGTCTACGAGCAGTACTTC	CASSLNRVYEQYF
TRBV5-8	.	TRBJ2-3	18	once	TGTGCCAGCAGCTTGGGACAGGGAGGTAGTTCGGGCACAGATACGCAGTATTTT	CASSLGQGGSSGTDTQYF
TRBV7-2	.	TRBJ1-1	13	.	TGTGCCAGCAGCCCTCTGGGGGGCACTGAAGCTTTCTTT	CASSPLGGTEAFF
TRBV6-2/TRBV6-3	TRBD1	TRBJ2-5	14	.	TGTGCCAGCAGTTACGGGACAGGGGGGGCGACCCAGTACTTC	CASSYGTGGATQYF
TRBV2	TRBD1	TRBJ1-6	15	few	TGTGCCAGCAGGAGGGGACAGGGCAATAATTCACCCCTCCACTTT	CASRRGQGNNSPLHF
TRBV5-1	TRBD1	TRBJ2-3	15	.	TGCGCCAGCAGCCCAGGGACAGGGTATTCAGATACGCAGTATTTT	CASSPGTGYSDTQYF
TRBV6-5	.	TRBJ1-3	15	.	TGTGCCAGCAGTCGAAATGGAGAGTCTGGAAACACCATATATTTT	CASSRNGESGNTIYF
TRBV29-1	.	TRBJ1-1	14	.	TGCAGCGTCGATCCAACTGGGCTGAACACTGAAGCTTTCTTT	CSVDPTGLNTEAFF
TRBV7-2	TRBD2	TRBJ2-1	15	.	TGTGCCAGCAGTCCAGCGGGGGCCTACTACAATGAGCAGTTCTTC	CASSPAGAYYNEQFF
TRBV2	.	TRBJ2-7	14	once	TGTGCCAGCAGCGCGGAAGGGGGGGTCTACGAGCAGTACTTC	CASSAEGGVYEQYF
TRBV7-9	.	TRBJ2-7	14	.	TGTGCCAGCAGCCCCCCCCGGGGTCCCTACGAGCAGTACTTC	CASSPPRGPYEQYF
TRBV28	.	TRBJ1-5	15	.	TGTGCCAGCACCACACGTAGACAGCCTCATCAGCCCCAGCATTTT	CASTTRRQPHQPQHF
TRBV2	TRBD1	TRBJ2-7	14	once	TGTGCCAGCAGTGAGGGGGACAGGGCCTACGAGCAGTACTTC	CASSEGDRAYEQYF
TRBV14	.	TRBJ1-4	15	.	TGTGCCAGCAGCCGGCCGCGGGGAACTAATGAAAAACTGTTTTTT	CASSRPRGTNEKLFF
TRBV18	TRBD1	TRBJ1-1	14	.	TGTGCCAGCTCACCAGGGGACAGGGCGGGCGAAGCTTTCTTT	CASSPGDRAGEAFF
TRBV2	.	TRBJ1-2	15	.	TGTGCCAGCAGTGAAAAGCGTCCCCGGCTCTATGGCTACACCTTC	CASSEKRPRLYGYTF
TRBV29-1	.	TRBJ1-5	12	.	TGCAGCGTTGGGGCGCCGAATCAGCCCCAGCATTTT	CSVGAPNQPQHF
TRBV12-3/TRBV12-4	.	TRBJ2-3	12	.	TGTGCCAGCAGTCTCCCCACAGATACGCAGTATTTT	CASSLPTDTQYF
TRBV2	TRBD1	TRBJ2-5	15	few	TGTGCCAGCAGGAAGCTGACAGGGGGCGGGGAGACCCAGTACTTC	CASRKLTGGGETQYF
TRBV10-3	.	TRBJ1-1	12	.	TGTGCCATCGGCGTCAGCGTCACTGAAGCTTTCTTT	CAIGVSVTEAFF
TRBV3-1/TRBV3-2	TRBD1	TRBJ1-2	13	.	TGTGCCAGCAGCTCGGACAGGGAGGACGGCTACACCTTC	CASSSDREDGYTF
TRBV7-9	TRBD1	TRBJ2-2	13	.	TGTGCCAGCAGCCCAGGGGGCTTCGGGGAGCTGTTTTTT	CASSPGGFGELFF
TRBV5-6	.	TRBJ1-4	15	.	TGTGCCAGCAGCCCGGGTGGGGGCTTAAGTGAAAAACTGTTTTTT	CASSPGGGLSEKLFF
TRBV6-1	.	TRBJ2-6	14	.	TGTGCCAGCAGTGAGGGGCTTGGGGCCAACGTCCTGACTTTC	CASSEGLGANVLTF
TRBV6-5	TRBD1	TRBJ2-7	15	.	TGTGCCAGCGTTCGGGACAGGGGCCCCTCCTACGAGCAGTACTTC	CASVRDRGPSYEQYF
TRBV7-9	.	TRBJ1-3	18	.	TGTGCCAGCAGCTCCCCAAGGGCGGGACGGAACTCTGGAAACACCATATATTTT	CASSSPRAGRNSGNTIYF
TRBV25-1	.	TRBJ2-5	15	once	TGTGCCAGCACCCACCCGGACAGATACCAAGAGACCCAGTACTTC	CASTHPDRYQETQYF
TRBV27	.	TRBJ2-6	17	.	TGTGCCAGCAGTTTAGGGCAGGCACCCTCTGGGGCCAACGTCCTGACTTTC	CASSLGQAPSGANVLTF
TRBV28	TRBD1	TRBJ2-5	15	.	TGTGCCAGCAGTCGGCCAGGGGGTAGGTGGGAGACCCAGTACTTC	CASSRPGGRWETQYF
TRBV12-2	.	TRBJ1-2	16	.	TGTGCAAGTCGCTTAGTTGCGGAGGAGATGAGGCGAGGCTACACCTTC	CASRLVAEEMRRGYTF
TRBV6-5	.	TRBJ1-4	14	.	TGTGCCAGCAGTACACCAGATTCAGTTGAAAAACTGTTTTTT	CASSTPDSVEKLFF
TRBV14	.	TRBJ2-5	14	.	TGTGCCAGCAGCCAGATAGGAACGGAGGAGACCCAGTACTTC	CASSQIGTEETQYF
TRBV7-9	.	TRBJ1-1	17	.	TGTGCCAGCAGCTTAGCAAGGGCTGGAGAGGGGAACACTGAAGCTTTCTTT	CASSLARAGEGNTEAFF
TRBV11-2	.	TRBJ1-3	12	.	TGTGCCAGCAGCTTCCCCCGGGGGACCATATATTTT	CASSFPRGTIYF
TRBV10-3	.	TRBJ1-1	13	.	TGTGCCATCAGGGTTGAGGAAGACACTGAAGCTTTCTTT	CAIRVEEDTEAFF
TRBV14	.	TRBJ1-1	12	many	TGTGCCAGCCTAGGGGGAGACACTGAAGCTTTCTTT	CASLGGDTEAFF
TRBV19	.	TRBJ1-1	14	few	TGTGCCAGTAGTATAGGGGGCGGGAACACTGAAGCTTTCTTT	CASSIGGGNTEAFF
TRBV15	.	TRBJ1-3	13	.	TGTGCCACCAGCAGAGGCAGGCCAAACACCATATATTTT	CATSRGRPNTIYF
TRBV9	.	TRBJ2-3	11	.	TGTGCCAGCAGCCCAAAAGATACGCAGTATTTT	CASSPKDTQYF
TRBV7-9	.	TRBJ1-6	16	.	TGTGCCAGCAGCTTAGGGGAGCACGCCCAAGGTTCACCCCTCCACTTT	CASSLGEHAQGSPLHF
TRBV10-2	.	TRBJ2-7	14	.	TGCGCCAGCAGAAAGCGGCGTCTTGGAGACGAGCAGTACTTC	CASRKRRLGDEQYF
TRBV19	TRBD1	TRBJ2-1	14	few	TGTGCCAGTAGTATTGGGACAGCCTACAATGAGCAGTTCTTC	CASSIGTAYNEQFF
TRBV7-2	.	TRBJ1-4	15	.	TGTGCCAGCAGCTCTTCGACAGCGTCCACTGAAAAACTGTTTTTT	CASSSSTASTEKLFF
TRBV6-5	.	TRBJ1-6	13	.	TGTGCCAGCAGAGCATCAGGGGAGTCACCCCTCCACTTT	CASRASGESPLHF
TRBV2	TRBD1	TRBJ1-5	15	.	TGTGCCAGCAGTTCCCCGGACAGGGCGACTCAGCCCCAGCATTTT	CASSSPDRATQPQHF
TRBV24-1	TRBD2	TRBJ2-5	18	.	TGTGCCACCAGTGATATGACCTTCCTAGCGGGGAGGGGAGAGACCCAGTACTTC	CATSDMTFLAGRGETQYF
TRBV27	.	TRBJ1-4	12	.	TGTGCCAGCCGTGCGTCAAACGGAAAAGCGGTTTTT	CASRASNGKAVF
TRBV5-4	.	TRBJ2-1	14	.	TGTGCCAGCAGCTTGCCGGCAGGTTACAATGAGCAGTTCTTC	CASSLPAGYNEQFF
TRBV29-1	TRBD2	TRBJ2-1	15	.	TGCAGCGTTGTCCTTACTAGCGGGGTTCCCAATGAGCAGTTCTTC	CSVVLTSGVPNEQFF
TRBV10-2	TRBD2	TRBJ2-1	16	.	TGCGCCAGCACCCGGGGGGGGACTAGCGGGGACAATGAGCAGTTCTTC	CASTRGGTSGDNEQFF
TRBV28	.	TRBJ2-1	12	.	TGTGCCAGCAGTCCAGGACTTACGGAGCAGTTCTTC	CASSPGLTEQFF
TRBV18	.	TRBJ1-1	13	once	TGTGCCGGCTCAAACAGCCGGGGGACTGAAGCTTTCTTT	CAGSNSRGTEAFF
TRBV3-1/TRBV3-2	TRBD1	TRBJ1-4	12	.	TGTGCCACCTCGGAGAGGGGGCAGAAACTGTTTTTT	CATSERGQKLFF
TRBV5-1	TRBD1	TRBJ1-1	15	.	TGCGCCAGCAGCTTGGGACAGGGATGGAACACTGAAGCTTTCTTT	CASSLGQGWNTEAFF
TRBV5-1	TRBD1	TRBJ1-6	15	few	TGCGCCAGCAGCTTGATTCGGGACAGGGGTTCACCCCTCCACTTT	CASSLIRDRGSPLHF
TRBV11-2	TRBD1	TRBJ1-4	15	.	TGTGCCAGCAGCTTTGAGGACAGGGCCGATGAAAAACTGTTTTTT	CASSFEDRADEKLFF
TRBV2	.	TRBJ2-1	14	.	TGTGCCAGCAGTACCCTGAGGCCCGACAATGAGCAGTTCTTC	CASSTLRPDNEQFF
TRBV19	TRBD2	TRBJ2-3	15	.	TGTGCCAGTAGTATCGCGGGGGGAAATACAGATACGCAGTATTTT	CASSIAGGNTDTQYF
TRBV24-1	TRBD1	TRBJ1-1	15	.	TGTGCCACCAGTGATTCGAGGACAGGGAACACTGAAGCTTTCTTT	CATSDSRTGNTEAFF